Presented here are 29 T cell receptor beta chains from one specimen sequenced in a study of blood T cells in healthy people across ages (dated by TCRdb to between 2015 and 2017). The library was produced with 5' RACE. Reads for this sample came from an Illumina HiSeq 2500. A second PCR of roughly 6 to 11 cycles was performed with a sample-barcoded 5' primer and a J-beta primer mix. Clones were called with MiXCR by TCRdb after fastp trimmed the public reads at Q25, and only in-frame beta chains were retained. CDR3 protein sequences are deduplicated, and each keeps its most common genes and DNA. The sample table lists 1.5 million to 2 million distinct CDR3 sequences, 49% of them with a count of one. The biggest ten clones account for over 2% of the sample. The sample comprised blood. These receptors originate from a woman between 40 and 50 years old in good health.

This clonotype was recorded once. This rearrangement joins TRBV6-2 or TRBV6-3 to TRBJ2-1, with 9 bases lining up with TRBD1. In germline, CDR1 is MNHEY, CDR2 SVGEGT. The CDR3 loop spans 16 amino acids. J was trimmed by 7 bases and V by 5 bases; bases with no gene match: 12. The DNA of the CDR3 is TGTGCCAGCAGTCCACTTCGGGGACAGGGTATTAATGAGCAGTTCTTC. Its protein is CASSPLRGQGINEQFF.

The chain has TRBV5-1 and TRBJ2-1; no firm D call. Per the germline V gene, CDR1 is SGHRS and CDR2 is YFSETQ. The CDR3 runs to 14 residues. The germline V and J ends were trimmed by 4 bases and 2 bases, with 10 bases remaining between them. In DNA form, the CDR3 reads TGCGCCAGCAGCCCCCTGGTAACCTACAATGAGCAGTTCTTC. It yields the protein CASSPLVTYNEQFF. Based on the CDR3 plus reference TRBV5-1 and TRBJ2-1, the full variable domain is KAGVTQTPRYLIKTRGQQVTLSCSPISGHRSVSWYQQTPGQGLQFLFEYFSETQRNKGNFPGRFSGRQFSNSRSEMNVSTLELGDSALYLCASSPLVTYNEQFFGPGTRLTVL.

The rearrangement links TRBV5-6 to TRBJ1-2; 8 bases match TRBD1. From germline, CDR1 is SGHDT and CDR2 YYEEEE. V gave up 0 bases and J gave up 5 bases; unmatched junction bases: 6. The CDR3 loop spans 15 amino acids. The CDR3 loop is CASSLAAGGEYGYTF. CDR3 DNA sequence: TGTGCCAGCAGCTTGGCGGCAGGGGGCGAATATGGCTACACCTTC.

The J gene is TRBJ1-2, the V gene TRBV28; D is unclear. This CDR3 has 15 amino acids. The ends were cut back, 6 bases at V and 5 bases at J, with 19 bases in the middle. Germline V gives CDR1 MDHEN, CDR2 SYDVKM. This CDR3 is CASSPVAWGGYGYTF. CDR3 sequence (DNA): TGTGCCAGCAGCCCCGTAGCCTGGGGAGGGTATGGCTACACCTTC.

This clonotype was counted a single time. This chain joins TRBV7-9 and TRBJ2-1, with D perhaps being TRBD1 or TRBD2 (5 bases each). Trimming stripped 0 bases from V and 10 bases from J, with 13 bases between. Per germline, CDR1 SEHNR and CDR2 FQNEAQ (reference sequence). The CDR3 is 14 amino acids. CDR3 coding DNA: TGTGCCAGCAGCTTAGCAGGTCAGGGCGGGGAGCAGTTCTTC. Protein: CASSLAGQGGEQFF.

This clonotype was seen a few times. For the CDR3, the DNA is TGTGCCAGCAGCTTAAAGGGGTTCAACGAGCAGTACTTC. This translates into CASSLKGFNEQYF. The V call is TRBV7-9, the J call TRBJ2-4; perhaps TRBD1 as D (5 bases). The DNA end is a closer match to TRBJ2-7, so the J assignment may be wrong. Germline CDR1 reads SEHNR; CDR2 reads FQNEAQ (reference sequence). This CDR3 region has 13 residues.

The CDR3 DNA reads TGCGCCAGCAGCTTTGGGGCAGGAGGCCTTGGCTACACCTTC. Translated, it gives CASSFGAGGLGYTF. This chain uses TRBV5-1 with TRBJ1-2; D is perhaps TRBD1 (5 bases). Germline loops: CDR1 SGHRS, CDR2 YFSETQ. Between the trimmed V and J ends, which lost 2 bases and 7 bases, there was a span of 15 bases. The CDR3 has 14 residues.

A single count supports this clonotype. Written as DNA, the CDR3 is TGCACCGGAAGCTCCTACAATGAGCAGTACTTC. Amino acids: CTGSSYNEQYF. V and J are TRBV29-1 and TRBJ2-5; D remains unclear. The CDR3 spans 11 residues. Germline V gives CDR1 SQVTM, CDR2 ANQGSEA. Based on the CDR3 plus reference TRBV29-1 and TRBJ2-5, the full variable domain is SAVISQKPSRDICQRGTSLTIQCQVDSQVTMMFWYRQQPGQSLTLIATANQGSEATYESGFVIDKFPISRPNLTFSTLTVSNMSPEDSSIYLCTGSSYNEQYFGPGTRLLVL.

The chain joins TRBV4-3 to TRBJ1-2; D is ambiguous. The V end lost 4 bases, the J end lost 5 bases, and 14 bases lay between the germline ends. Germline V gene sequence: CDR1 LGHNA, CDR2 YSLEER. This CDR3 region has 14 residues. The CDR3 DNA sequence: TGCGCCAGCAGCCGAGGGATGTCTGGGTATGGCTACACCTTC. Translating it yields CASSRGMSGYGYTF.

Turning to this clonotype: The junction differs from germline at one of its ends, possibly a read error. The V and J genes are TRBV3-1 and TRBJ2-5, with D possibly TRBD2 on 7 matching bases. Looked up from germline, CDR1 is LGHDT and CDR2 is YNNKEL (reference sequence). The CDR3 length is 14 residues. CDR3 nucleotide sequence: TGTGTCAGCAGCCCCTTAGGGGGGGTGGAGACCCAGTACTTC. Amino acids: CVSSPLGGVETQYF.

V gene TRBV28 combines with J gene TRBJ1-1; TRBD1 matches at 7 bases. J was trimmed by 5 bases and V by 6 bases; bases with no gene match: 18. CDR1 is MDHEN and CDR2 is SYDVKM in the germline V gene. The CDR3 sequence is 17 residues long. The chain's CDR3 is CASSSQGITFKPTEAFF. The CDR3 nucleotides are TGTGCCAGCAGCTCACAGGGGATCACTTTCAAGCCGACTGAAGCTTTCTTT.

The chain couples TRBV2 to TRBJ1-5; D remains unclear. Trimming took 1 base from V and 3 from J, leaving 7 bases between them. Per the germline V gene, CDR1 is SNHLY and CDR2 is FYNNEI. The CDR3 is made up of 14 amino acids. In nucleotides, the CDR3 is TGTGCCAGCAGTGAAGTAGGGTACAATCAGCCCCAGCATTTT. Protein: CASSEVGYNQPQHF. Supplemented by reference TRBV2 and TRBJ1-5, the full variable domain reads EPEVTQTPSHQVTQMGQEVILRCVPISNHLYFYWYRQILGQKVEFLVSFYNNEISEKSEIFDDQFSVERPDGSNFTLKIRSTKLEDSAMYFCASSEVGYNQPQHFGDGTRLSIL.

This chain links TRBV12-3 or TRBV12-4 with TRBJ1-1; D might be TRBD1 (6 bases). Trimming removed 7 bases from V and 1 base from J, with 13 bases in between. This CDR3 is 14 amino acids long. Here the CDR3 reads CASKTSRGNTEAFF. In DNA form, the CDR3 reads TGTGCCAGCAAAACTTCCAGGGGGAACACTGAAGCTTTCTTT.

This clonotype was recorded only once. CDR3 region: CAISGGPREAQYF. In DNA form, the CDR3 reads TGTGCCATCAGTGGGGGTCCTCGGGAGGCCCAGTACTTC. V usage is TRBV10-3 and J usage is TRBJ2-5; 7 nucleotides align to TRBD2. The V gene end was trimmed by 4 bases and the J gene end by 9 bases; junction bases not matched to a gene: 8. The CDR3 has 13 amino acids. Germline assignment: CDR1 ENHRY and CDR2 SYGVKD.

There are a few counts of this clonotype. The genes are TRBV7-2 and TRBJ2-1; D is undetermined. The germline gives CDR1 SGHTA, CDR2 FQGNSA. This CDR3 is 17 amino acids long. Between the trimmed V and J ends, which lost 5 bases and 1 base, there was a span of 18 bases. CDR3: CASSPTFGYGSYNEQFF. The CDR3 DNA reads as TGTGCCAGCAGCCCAACTTTTGGGTATGGGTCCTACAATGAGCAGTTCTTC.

This clonotype has only a few counts. This chain links TRBV5-1 with TRBJ2-3; D may be TRBD2 (5 bases). This CDR3 region has 14 residues. V lost 4 bases to trimming and J lost 6 bases, with 15 bases between them. Germline V gene data show CDR1 as SGHRS and CDR2 as YFSETQ. The CDR3, as DNA: TGCGCCAGCAGCCCGGCCGGGGTCCGGGATACGCAGTATTTT. This gives the protein CASSPAGVRDTQYF.

The chain employs TRBV5-5 and TRBJ2-7; 14 nucleotides line up with TRBD2. This CDR3 spans 14 amino acids. Per the germline V gene, CDR1 is SGHKS and CDR2 is YYEKEE (reference sequence). Trimming removed 7 bases from V and 7 bases from J; junction bases left unmatched: 7. In DNA form, the CDR3 reads TGTGCCAGCGGAGGGACTAGCGGGGGTGGTGAGCAGTACTTC. It translates to CASGGTSGGGEQYF.

This clonotype has only a few counts. The rearrangement links TRBV20-1 to TRBJ2-7; no clear D gene. Trimming shortened V by 0 bases and J by 0 bases, and 9 bases separated the two germline ends. This CDR3 is built from 14 residues. Per the germline V gene, CDR1 is DFQATT and CDR2 is SNEGSKA (reference sequence). CDR3: CSARDPTHSYEQYF. The CDR3 DNA reads TGCAGTGCTAGAGATCCGACGCACTCCTACGAGCAGTACTTC.

V is TRBV28 and J is TRBJ2-5; D is perhaps TRBD2 (5 bases). CDR1 MDHEN and CDR2 SYDVKM come from the germline V gene. The ends were cut back, 1 base at V and 5 bases at J, with 14 bases in the middle. This CDR3 contains 15 residues. The CDR3 DNA reads as TGTGCCAGCAGTTTATCCGTACGGGGTTTTGAGACCCAGTACTTC. Protein product: CASSLSVRGFETQYF. Variable domain in full (rest from reference TRBV28 and TRBJ2-5): DVKVTQSSRYLVKRTGEKVFLECVQDMDHENMFWYRQDPGLGLRLIYFSYDVKMKEKGDIPEGYSVSREKKERFSLILESASTNQTSMYLCASSLSVRGFETQYFGPGTRLLVL.

The rearrangement joins TRBV7-8 to TRBJ2-5, with a possible D match to TRBD2 (5 bases). V was trimmed by 0 bases and J by 1 base, leaving 12 bases between them. Germline CDR1 SGHVS, CDR2 FQNEAQ. This CDR3 comprises 16 residues. In nucleotides, the CDR3 is TGTGCCAGCAGCTTAGCTAGCGCATTATTCCAAGAGACCCAGTACTTC. It is translated as CASSLASALFQETQYF.

The chain uses TRBV5-1 and TRBJ1-2; 7 bases agree with TRBD1. Germline values: CDR1 SGHRS, CDR2 YFSETQ. V was clipped by 4 bases and J by 5 bases; unmatched bases: 14. The CDR3 contains 16 residues. Here the CDR3 reads CASSPRQGGYPYGYTF. Written as DNA, the CDR3 is TGCGCCAGCAGCCCCAGACAGGGAGGCTACCCTTATGGCTACACCTTC.

On this clonotype itself: One end of the junction fails to match germline, which may point to a read error. The chain has TRBV11-2 and TRBJ2-6; D might be TRBD1 (5 bases). This CDR3 contains 14 residues. Germline CDR1 SGHAT, CDR2 FQNNGV. CDR3 nucleotide sequence: TGTGCCAGCAGCGCTCACTCTGGGGCCAACGTCCCGACTTTC. Translation: CASSAHSGANVPTF.

In its sample, this clonotype was seen a few times. The CDR3 reads CASSQTRAGNHIQYF. CDR3 sequence (DNA): TGCGCCAGCAGCCAAACTAGGGCGGGGAATCACATTCAGTACTTC. The V gene is TRBV4-3, the J gene TRBJ2-4, with a possible D match to TRBD2 (6 bases). Trimming removed 2 bases from V and 8 bases from J, with 16 bases in between. Germline V CDR1 and CDR2: LGHNA, YSLEER. There are 15 residues in the CDR3.

Comment on this clonotype: One junction end does not reproduce the germline sequence, and a read error may be involved. This rearrangement joins TRBV5-1 to TRBJ1-2; tentatively, D is TRBD1 (5 bases). The CDR3 length is 16 residues. Germline CDR1 and CDR2: SGHRS and YFSETQ. CDR3 coding DNA: TGCGCCAGCAGCTTGGCCCAACAGGTGGAGAGGACTGGCTGCACCTTC. This translates into CASSLAQQVERTGCTF. Complete variable domain (other parts from reference TRBV5-1 and TRBJ1-2): KAGVTQTPRYLIKTRGQQVTLSCSPISGHRSVSWYQQTPGQGLQFLFEYFSETQRNKGNFPGRFSGRQFSNSRSEMNVSTLELGDSALYLCASSLAQQVERTGCTFGSGTRLTVV.

J is TRBJ1-5 and V is TRBV4-2; D is possibly TRBD1 (5 bases). With 6 bases removed from V and 1 base from J, the gap between germline ends came to 10 bases. From germline, CDR1 is LGHNA and CDR2 YNFKEQ. CDR3 length equals 14 residues. CDR3 in DNA: TGTGCCAGCAGGGGGCTATGGAGCAATCAGCCCCAGCATTTT. This codes for CASRGLWSNQPQHF.

The chain carries TRBV15 and TRBJ2-5; 7 bases are shared with TRBD2. The V gene end was trimmed by 1 base and the J gene end by 2 bases; junction bases not matched to a gene: 4. The CDR3 totals 15 residues. Germline values: CDR1 LNHNV, CDR2 YYDKDF (reference sequence). The CDR3 loop reads CATSRGRTSQETQYF. The CDR3 DNA follows: TGTGCCACCAGCAGAGGAAGGACTAGTCAAGAGACCCAGTACTTC.

This sequence joins TRBV25-1 and TRBJ1-3, with D unresolved. Deletions cut 8 bases from V and 0 bases from J, with 5 bases between. This CDR3 region has 12 residues. Per the germline V gene, CDR1 is MGHDK and CDR2 is SYGVNS. As DNA, the CDR3 is TGTGCCAGCGGCAGCTCTGGAAACACCATATATTTT. Residues: CASGSSGNTIYF. Together with reference TRBV25-1 and TRBJ1-3, the CDR3 gives the full variable domain: EADIYQTPRYLVIGTGKKITLECSQTMGHDKMYWYQQDPGMELHLIHYSYGVNSTEKGDLSSESTVSRIRTEHFPLTLESARPSHTSQYLCASGSSGNTIYFGEGSWLTVV.

Only one count was recorded for this clonotype. The rearrangement uses TRBV4-3 and TRBJ2-3; D possibly corresponds to TRBD2 (7 bases). The V gene lost 1 base and the J gene lost 1 base, with 12 bases spanning the gap. CDR3 length equals 16 residues. CDR1 LGHNA and CDR2 YSLEER come from the germline V gene. CDR3 in amino acids: CASSQVGGAGTDTQYF. In DNA form, the CDR3 reads TGCGCCAGCAGCCAAGTAGGGGGGGCTGGCACAGATACGCAGTATTTT.

The chain is built from TRBV24-1 and TRBJ1-2, with D possibly being TRBD1 (6 bases). Germline values: CDR1 KGHDR, CDR2 SFDVKD. The V end was cut by 5 bases, the J end by 6 bases, with 9 bases between. This CDR3 comprises 12 residues. Here the CDR3 reads CATSAGQNGYTF. In nucleotides, the CDR3 is TGTGCCACCAGTGCAGGACAGAATGGCTACACCTTC.